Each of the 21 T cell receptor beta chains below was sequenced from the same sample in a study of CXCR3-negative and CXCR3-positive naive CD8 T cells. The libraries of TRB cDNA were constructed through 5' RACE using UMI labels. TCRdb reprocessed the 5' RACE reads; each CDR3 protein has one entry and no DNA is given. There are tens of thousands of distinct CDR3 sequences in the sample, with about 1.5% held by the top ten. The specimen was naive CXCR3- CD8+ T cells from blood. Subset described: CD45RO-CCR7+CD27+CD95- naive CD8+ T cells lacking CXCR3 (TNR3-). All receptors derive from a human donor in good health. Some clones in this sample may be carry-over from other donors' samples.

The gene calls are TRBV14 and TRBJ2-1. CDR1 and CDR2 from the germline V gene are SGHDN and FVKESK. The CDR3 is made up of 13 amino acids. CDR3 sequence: CASSLDSYNEQFF.

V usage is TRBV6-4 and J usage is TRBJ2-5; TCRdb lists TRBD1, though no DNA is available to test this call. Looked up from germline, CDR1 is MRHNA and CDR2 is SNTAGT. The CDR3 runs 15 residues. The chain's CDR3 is CASSEDRPIEETQYF.

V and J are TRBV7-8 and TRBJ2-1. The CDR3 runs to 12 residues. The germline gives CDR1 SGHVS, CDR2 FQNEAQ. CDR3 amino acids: CASSLIRNEQFF.

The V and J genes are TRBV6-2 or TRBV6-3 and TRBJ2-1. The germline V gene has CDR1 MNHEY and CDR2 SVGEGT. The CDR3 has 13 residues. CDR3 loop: CASSYSSLNEQFF.

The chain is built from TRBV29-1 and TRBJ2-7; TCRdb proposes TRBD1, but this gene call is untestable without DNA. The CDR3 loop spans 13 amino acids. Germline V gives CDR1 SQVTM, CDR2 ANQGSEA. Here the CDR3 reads CSVETGLTYEQYF.

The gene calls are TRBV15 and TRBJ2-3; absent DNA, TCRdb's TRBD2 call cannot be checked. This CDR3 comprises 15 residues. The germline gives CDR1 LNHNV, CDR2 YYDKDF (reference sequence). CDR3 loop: CATSSLGLAEDTQYF. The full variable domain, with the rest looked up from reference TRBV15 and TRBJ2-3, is DAMVIQNPRYQVTQFGKPVTLSCSQTLNHNVMYWYQQKSSQAPKLLFHYYDKDFNNEADTPDNFQSRRPNTSFCFLDIRSPGLGDTAMYLCATSSLGLAEDTQYFGPGTRLTVL.

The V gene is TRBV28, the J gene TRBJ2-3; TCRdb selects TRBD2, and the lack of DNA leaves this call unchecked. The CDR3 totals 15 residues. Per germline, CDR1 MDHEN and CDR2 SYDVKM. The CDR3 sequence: CASSLLLRGADTQYF.

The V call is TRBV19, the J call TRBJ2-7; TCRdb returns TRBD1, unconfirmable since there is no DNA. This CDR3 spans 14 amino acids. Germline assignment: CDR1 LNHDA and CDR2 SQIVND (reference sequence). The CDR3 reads CATKPGASSYEQYF. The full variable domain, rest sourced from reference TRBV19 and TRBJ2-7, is DGGITQSPKYLFRKEGQNVTLSCEQNLNHDAMYWYRQDPGQGLRLIYYSQIVNDFQKGDIAEGYSVSREKKESFPLTVTSAQKNPTAFYLCATKPGASSYEQYFGPGTRLTVT.

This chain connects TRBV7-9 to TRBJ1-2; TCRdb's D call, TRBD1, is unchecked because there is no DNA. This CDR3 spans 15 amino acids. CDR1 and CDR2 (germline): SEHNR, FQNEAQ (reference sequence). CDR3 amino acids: CASSSTELNNYGYTF.

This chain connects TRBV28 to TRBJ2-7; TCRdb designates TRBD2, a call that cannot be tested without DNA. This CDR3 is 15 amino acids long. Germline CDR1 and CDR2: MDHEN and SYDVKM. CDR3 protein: CASSTLAGGLYEQYF.

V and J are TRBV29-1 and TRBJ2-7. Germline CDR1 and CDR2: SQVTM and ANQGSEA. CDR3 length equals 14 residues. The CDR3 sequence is CSVERPNLGGEQYF.

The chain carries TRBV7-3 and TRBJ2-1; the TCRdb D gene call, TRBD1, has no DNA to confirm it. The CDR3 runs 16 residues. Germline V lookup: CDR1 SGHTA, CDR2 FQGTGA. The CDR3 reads CASSLGPGGVYNEQFF.

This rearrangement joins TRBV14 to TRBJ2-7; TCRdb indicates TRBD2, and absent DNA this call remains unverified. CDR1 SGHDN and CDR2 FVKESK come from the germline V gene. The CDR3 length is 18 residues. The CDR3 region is CASSQETKRDKPADEQYF.

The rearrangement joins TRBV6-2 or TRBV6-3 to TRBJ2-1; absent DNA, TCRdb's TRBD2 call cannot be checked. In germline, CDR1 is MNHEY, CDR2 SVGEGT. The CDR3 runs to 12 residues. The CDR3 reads CASSPGTLGEFF.

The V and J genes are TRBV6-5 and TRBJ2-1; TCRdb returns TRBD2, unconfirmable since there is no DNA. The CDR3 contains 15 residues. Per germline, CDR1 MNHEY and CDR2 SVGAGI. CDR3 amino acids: CASTVLAGGLDEQFF.

The CDR3: CASSLAGGYYEQFF. This chain joins TRBV5-1 and TRBJ2-1; no DNA is available, so the TRBD2 call from TCRdb remains unchecked. The CDR3 sequence is 14 residues long. Germline V gene lookup returns CDR1 SGHRS and CDR2 YFSETQ.

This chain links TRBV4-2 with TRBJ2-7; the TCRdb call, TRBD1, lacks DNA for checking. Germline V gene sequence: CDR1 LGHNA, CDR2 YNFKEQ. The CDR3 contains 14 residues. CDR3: CASSPRTGRYEQYF.

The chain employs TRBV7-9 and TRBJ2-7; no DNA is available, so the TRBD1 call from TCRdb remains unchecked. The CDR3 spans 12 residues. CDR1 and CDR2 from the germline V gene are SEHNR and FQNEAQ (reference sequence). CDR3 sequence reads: CASKGGTYEQYF.

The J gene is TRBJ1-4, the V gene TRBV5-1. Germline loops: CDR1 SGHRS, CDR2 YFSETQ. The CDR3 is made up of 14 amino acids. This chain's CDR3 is CASSLRHTDEKLFF.

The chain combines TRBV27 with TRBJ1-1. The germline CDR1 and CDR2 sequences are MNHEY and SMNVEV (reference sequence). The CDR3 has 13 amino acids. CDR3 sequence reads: CASSLGGNTEAFF.

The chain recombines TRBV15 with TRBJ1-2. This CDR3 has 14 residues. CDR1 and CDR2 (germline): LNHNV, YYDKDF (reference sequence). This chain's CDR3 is CATSRRSGDYGYTF.